This TCR beta chain was sequenced for a study of somatic mutations in cytotoxic T cells in rheumatoid arthritis. Overall study context: Peripheral blood samples of less than 35 ml EDTA were taken from patients directly after diagnosis and before treatment.

About this clone: As yet, its antigen is unknown.

Points from the study as a whole: Nobody adjusted the slight TRBV07 underrepresentation in rheumatoid arthritis patients for multiple comparisons.

The V end lost 1 base, the J end lost 0 bases, and 6 bases lay between the germline ends. The CDR3 is 14 residues long. The V gene's germline CDR1 is SGHRS and CDR2 YFSETQ. Libraries were prepared by immunoSEQ multiplex PCR; TCRdb keeps only in-frame clonotypes and omits some of them. The sample shows 20,000 to 25,000 clones, about 83% of them seen only once. The material sequenced was CD8+ T cells sorted from blood. This chain joins TRBV5-1 and TRBJ2-3; D ambiguous. The clonotype comes from an adult with rheumatoid arthritis. This CDR3 reads CASSLMQSTDTQYF. DNA of the CDR3: TGCGCCAGCAGCTTGATGCAGAGCACAGATACGCAGTATTTT.